This T cell receptor beta chain came from a study of T cells expressing NK-cell markers. Germline V gives CDR1 KGHDR, CDR2 SFDVKD. CDR3 length: 17 residues. The study, taken as a whole, reports: Nothing established the HCMV specificity of expanded NKG2C+ T cell clones. Also leading the CD3+CD56-NKG2C+ fraction in a few donors were these clonotypes.

Comments on this clonotype: Its antigen is still unknown.

UMI-tagged 5'RACE template switching yielded the TCR beta cDNA. TCRdb re-called the 5' RACE reads and gives one entry per CDR3 protein, without DNA. Its table records 300,000 to 500,000 distinct CDR3 sequences. The TCR was taken from a woman aged 45-65 years in good health. V is TRBV24-1 and J is TRBJ2-3; TCRdb gives TRBD1 as the D gene, but with no DNA this cannot be confirmed. The specimen was blood T cells: a sorted CD56 or NKG2C T cell subset, CD4+ or CD8+ T cells, or bulk PBMC T cells (not recorded which). CDR3 region: CATSDRTGDTVGDTQYF.